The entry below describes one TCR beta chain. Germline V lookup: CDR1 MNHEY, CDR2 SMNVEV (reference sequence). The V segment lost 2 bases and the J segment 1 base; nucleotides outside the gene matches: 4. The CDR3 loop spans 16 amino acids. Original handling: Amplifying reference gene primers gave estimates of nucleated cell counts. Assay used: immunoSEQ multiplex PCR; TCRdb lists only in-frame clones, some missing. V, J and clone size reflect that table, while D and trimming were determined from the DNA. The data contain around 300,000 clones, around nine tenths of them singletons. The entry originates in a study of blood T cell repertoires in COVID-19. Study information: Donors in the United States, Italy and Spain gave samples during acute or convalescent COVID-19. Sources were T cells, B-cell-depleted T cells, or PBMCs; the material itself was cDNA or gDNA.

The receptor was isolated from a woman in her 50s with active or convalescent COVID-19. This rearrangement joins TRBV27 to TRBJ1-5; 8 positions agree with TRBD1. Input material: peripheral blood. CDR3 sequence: CASSLQGASSNQPQHF. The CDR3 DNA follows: TGTGCCAGCAGTTTACAGGGGGCGTCGAGCAATCAGCCCCAGCATTTT.